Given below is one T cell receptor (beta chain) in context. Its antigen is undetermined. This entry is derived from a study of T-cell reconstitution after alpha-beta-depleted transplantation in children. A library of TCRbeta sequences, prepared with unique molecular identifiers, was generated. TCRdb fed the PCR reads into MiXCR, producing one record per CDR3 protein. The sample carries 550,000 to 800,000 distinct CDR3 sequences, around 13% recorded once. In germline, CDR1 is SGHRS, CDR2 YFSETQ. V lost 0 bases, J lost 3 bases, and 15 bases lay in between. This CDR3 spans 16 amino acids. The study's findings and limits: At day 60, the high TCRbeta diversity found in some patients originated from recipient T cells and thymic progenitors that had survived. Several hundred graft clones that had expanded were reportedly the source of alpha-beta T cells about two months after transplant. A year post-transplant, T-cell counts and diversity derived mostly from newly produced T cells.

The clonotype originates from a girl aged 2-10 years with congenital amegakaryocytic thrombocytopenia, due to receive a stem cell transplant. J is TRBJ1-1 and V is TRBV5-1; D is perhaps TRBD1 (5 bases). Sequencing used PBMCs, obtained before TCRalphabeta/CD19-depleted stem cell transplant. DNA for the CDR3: TGCGCCAGCAGCTTGGAAGGGGTAGGGGTGTACACTGAAGCTTTCTTT. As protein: CASSLEGVGVYTEAFF.